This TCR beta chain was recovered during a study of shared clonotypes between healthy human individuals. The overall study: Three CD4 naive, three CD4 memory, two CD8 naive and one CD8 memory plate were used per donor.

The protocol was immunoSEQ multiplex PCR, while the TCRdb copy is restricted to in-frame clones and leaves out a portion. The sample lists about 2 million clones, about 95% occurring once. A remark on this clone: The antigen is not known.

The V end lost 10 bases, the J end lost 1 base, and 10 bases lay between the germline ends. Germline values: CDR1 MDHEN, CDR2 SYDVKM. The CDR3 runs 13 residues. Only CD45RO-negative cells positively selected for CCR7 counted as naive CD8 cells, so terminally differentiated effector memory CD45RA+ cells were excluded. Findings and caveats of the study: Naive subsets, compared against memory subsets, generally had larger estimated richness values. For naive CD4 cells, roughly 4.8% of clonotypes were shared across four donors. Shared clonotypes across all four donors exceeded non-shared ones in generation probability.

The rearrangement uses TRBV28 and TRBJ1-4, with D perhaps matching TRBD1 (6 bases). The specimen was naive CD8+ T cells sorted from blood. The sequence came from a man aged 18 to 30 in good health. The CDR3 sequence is CATRGVTNEKLFF. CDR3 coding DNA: TGTGCCACTAGGGGGGTAACTAATGAAAAACTGTTTTTT.